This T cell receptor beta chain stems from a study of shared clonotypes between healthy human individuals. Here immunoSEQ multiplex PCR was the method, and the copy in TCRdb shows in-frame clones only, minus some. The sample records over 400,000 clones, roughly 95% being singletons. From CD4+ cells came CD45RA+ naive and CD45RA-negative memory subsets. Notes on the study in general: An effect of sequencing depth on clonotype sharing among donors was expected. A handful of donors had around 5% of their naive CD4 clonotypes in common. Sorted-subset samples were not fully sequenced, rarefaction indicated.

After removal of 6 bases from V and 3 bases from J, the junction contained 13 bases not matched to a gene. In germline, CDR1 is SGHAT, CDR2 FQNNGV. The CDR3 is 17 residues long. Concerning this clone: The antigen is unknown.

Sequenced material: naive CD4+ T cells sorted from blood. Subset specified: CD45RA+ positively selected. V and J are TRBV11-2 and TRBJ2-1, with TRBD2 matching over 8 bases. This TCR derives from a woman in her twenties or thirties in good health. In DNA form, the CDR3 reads TGTGCCAGCAGGCACCCGCGGAGCAGCGGGGGCTACAATGAGCAGTTCTTC. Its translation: CASRHPRSSGGYNEQFF. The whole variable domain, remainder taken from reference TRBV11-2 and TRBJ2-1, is EAGVAQSPRYKIIEKRQSVAFWCNPISGHATLYWYQQILGQGPKLLIQFQNNGVVDDSQLPKDRFSAERLKGVDSTLKIQPAKLEDSAVYLCASRHPRSSGGYNEQFFGPGTRLTVL.